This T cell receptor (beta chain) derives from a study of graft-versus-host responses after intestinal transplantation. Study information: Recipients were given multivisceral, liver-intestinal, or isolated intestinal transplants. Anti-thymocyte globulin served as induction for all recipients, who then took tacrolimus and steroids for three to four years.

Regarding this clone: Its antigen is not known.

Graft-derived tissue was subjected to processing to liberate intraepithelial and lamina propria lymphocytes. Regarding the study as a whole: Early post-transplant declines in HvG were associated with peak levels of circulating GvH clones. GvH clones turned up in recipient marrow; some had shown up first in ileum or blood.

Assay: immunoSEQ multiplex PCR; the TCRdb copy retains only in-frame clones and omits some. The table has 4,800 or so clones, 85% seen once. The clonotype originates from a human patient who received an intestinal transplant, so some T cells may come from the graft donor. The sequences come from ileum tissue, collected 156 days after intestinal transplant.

The CDR3 DNA is TGTGCCAGCTCACCTAGGACTCCCCCAGCGGAGGAAGAGACCCAGTACTTC. This translates into CASSPRTPPAEEETQYF. The rearrangement joins TRBV18 to TRBJ2-5; perhaps TRBD2 as D (5 bases). Germline V gives CDR1 KGHSH, CDR2 LQKENI. Trimming left V 3 bases short and J 3 bases short, with 20 bases between. The CDR3 length is 17 residues. The whole variable domain, filled in from reference TRBV18 and TRBJ2-5, reads NAGVMQNPRHLVRRRGQEARLRCSPMKGHSHVYWYRQLPEEGLKFMVYLQKENIIDESGMPKERFSAEFPKEGPSILRIQQVVRGDSAAYFCASSPRTPPAEEETQYFGPGTRLLVL.